This TCR beta chain originates from a study of breast tumors, draining lymph nodes, adjacent tissues. This clonotype was seen ten or more times. Antigen specificity is unknown. Study-level findings and limits: Data only fit, rather than demonstrated, lymph node origin of most tumor T cells.

This CDR3 contains 18 residues. Germline V lookup: CDR1 SGHRS, CDR2 YFSETQ. Deletions cut 5 bases from V and 0 bases from J, with 24 bases between. Using its own MiXCR run on the multiplex PCR reads, TCRdb lists one record per CDR3 protein. Counted here are 150,000 to 200,000 distinct CDR3 sequences, roughly a third occurring once; the ten biggest clones make up about 4%. Breast cancer patients provided tissue from their axillary draining lymph nodes. The specimen was axillary lymph node tissue. The rearrangement links TRBV5-1 to TRBJ2-7, with a possible D match to TRBD2 (6 bases). The source is a female donor with breast cancer. Some clones in this sample may be carry-over from other donors' samples. The CDR3 region is CASRENFRFSGSSYEQYF. The CDR3 nucleotides are TGCGCCAGCAGAGAGAACTTTAGATTCTCCGGGAGCTCCTACGAGCAGTACTTC.